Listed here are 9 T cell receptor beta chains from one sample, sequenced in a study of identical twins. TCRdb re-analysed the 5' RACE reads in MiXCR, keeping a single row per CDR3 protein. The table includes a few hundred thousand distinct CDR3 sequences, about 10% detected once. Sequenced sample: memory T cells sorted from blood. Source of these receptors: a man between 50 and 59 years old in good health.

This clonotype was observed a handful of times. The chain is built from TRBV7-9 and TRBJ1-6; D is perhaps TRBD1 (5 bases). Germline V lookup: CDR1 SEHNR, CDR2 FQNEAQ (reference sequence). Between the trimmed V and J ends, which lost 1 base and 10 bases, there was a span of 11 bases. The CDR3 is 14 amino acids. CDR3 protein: CASSLEGFGSPLHF. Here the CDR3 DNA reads TGTGCCAGCAGCTTAGAGGGGTTTGGATCACCCCTCCACTTT.

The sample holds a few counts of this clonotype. CDR3 residues: CSARGLGRFYNEQFF. For the CDR3, the DNA is TGCAGTGCTAGAGGACTAGGTCGATTTTACAATGAGCAGTTCTTC. This rearrangement joins TRBV20-1 to TRBJ2-1; a possible D gene is TRBD2 (6 bases). Germline V lookup: CDR1 DFQATT, CDR2 SNEGSKA (reference sequence). V shed 1 base and J shed 4 bases, with 14 bases lying between them. The CDR3 runs 15 residues.

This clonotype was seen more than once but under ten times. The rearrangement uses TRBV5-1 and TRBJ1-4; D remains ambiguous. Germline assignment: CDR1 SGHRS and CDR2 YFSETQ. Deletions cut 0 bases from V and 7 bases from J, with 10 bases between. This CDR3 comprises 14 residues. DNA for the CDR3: TGCGCCAGCAGCTTGGGTAGGGAAAGTGAAAAACTGTTTTTT. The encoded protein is CASSLGRESEKLFF.

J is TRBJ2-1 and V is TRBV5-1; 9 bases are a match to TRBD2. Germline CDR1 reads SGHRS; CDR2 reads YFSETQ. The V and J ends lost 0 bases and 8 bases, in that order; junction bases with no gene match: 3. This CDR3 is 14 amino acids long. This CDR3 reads CASSLGSGSYEQFF. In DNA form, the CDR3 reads TGCGCCAGCAGCTTGGGTAGCGGGAGCTATGAGCAGTTCTTC.

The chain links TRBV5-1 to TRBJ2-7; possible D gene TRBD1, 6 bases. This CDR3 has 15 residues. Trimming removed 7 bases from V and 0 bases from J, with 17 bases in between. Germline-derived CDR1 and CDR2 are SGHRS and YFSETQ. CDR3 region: CASGPGQPPSYEQYF. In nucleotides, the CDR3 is TGCGCCAGCGGGCCCGGACAGCCTCCCTCCTACGAGCAGTACTTC.

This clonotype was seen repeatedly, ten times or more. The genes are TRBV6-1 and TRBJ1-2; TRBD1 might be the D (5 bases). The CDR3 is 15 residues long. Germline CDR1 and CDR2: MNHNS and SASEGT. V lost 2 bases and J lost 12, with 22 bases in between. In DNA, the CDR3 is TGTGCCAGCAGTGAACCAGGGCTGCCCGGGCCCGGGCACACCTTC. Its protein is CASSEPGLPGPGHTF.

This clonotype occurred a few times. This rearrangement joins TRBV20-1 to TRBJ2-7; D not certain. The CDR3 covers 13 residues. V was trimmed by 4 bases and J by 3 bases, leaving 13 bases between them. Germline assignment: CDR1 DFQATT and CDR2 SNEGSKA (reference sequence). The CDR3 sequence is CSAKAQSHYEQYF. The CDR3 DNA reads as TGCAGTGCTAAGGCGCAAAGCCACTACGAGCAGTACTTC.

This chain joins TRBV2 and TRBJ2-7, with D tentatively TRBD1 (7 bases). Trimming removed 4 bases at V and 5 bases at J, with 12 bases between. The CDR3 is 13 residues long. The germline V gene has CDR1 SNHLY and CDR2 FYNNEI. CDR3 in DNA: TGTGCCAGCAGTGGGCAGGGGGGTAACGAGCAGTACTTC. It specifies CASSGQGGNEQYF.

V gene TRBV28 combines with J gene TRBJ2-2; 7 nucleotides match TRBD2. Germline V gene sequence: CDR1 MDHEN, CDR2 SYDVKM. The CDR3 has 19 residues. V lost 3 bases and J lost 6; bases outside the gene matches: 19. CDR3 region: CASSFIASGGQSRPGELFF. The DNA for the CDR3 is TGTGCCAGCAGTTTCATCGCTAGCGGAGGGCAAAGTCGTCCCGGGGAGCTGTTTTTT.